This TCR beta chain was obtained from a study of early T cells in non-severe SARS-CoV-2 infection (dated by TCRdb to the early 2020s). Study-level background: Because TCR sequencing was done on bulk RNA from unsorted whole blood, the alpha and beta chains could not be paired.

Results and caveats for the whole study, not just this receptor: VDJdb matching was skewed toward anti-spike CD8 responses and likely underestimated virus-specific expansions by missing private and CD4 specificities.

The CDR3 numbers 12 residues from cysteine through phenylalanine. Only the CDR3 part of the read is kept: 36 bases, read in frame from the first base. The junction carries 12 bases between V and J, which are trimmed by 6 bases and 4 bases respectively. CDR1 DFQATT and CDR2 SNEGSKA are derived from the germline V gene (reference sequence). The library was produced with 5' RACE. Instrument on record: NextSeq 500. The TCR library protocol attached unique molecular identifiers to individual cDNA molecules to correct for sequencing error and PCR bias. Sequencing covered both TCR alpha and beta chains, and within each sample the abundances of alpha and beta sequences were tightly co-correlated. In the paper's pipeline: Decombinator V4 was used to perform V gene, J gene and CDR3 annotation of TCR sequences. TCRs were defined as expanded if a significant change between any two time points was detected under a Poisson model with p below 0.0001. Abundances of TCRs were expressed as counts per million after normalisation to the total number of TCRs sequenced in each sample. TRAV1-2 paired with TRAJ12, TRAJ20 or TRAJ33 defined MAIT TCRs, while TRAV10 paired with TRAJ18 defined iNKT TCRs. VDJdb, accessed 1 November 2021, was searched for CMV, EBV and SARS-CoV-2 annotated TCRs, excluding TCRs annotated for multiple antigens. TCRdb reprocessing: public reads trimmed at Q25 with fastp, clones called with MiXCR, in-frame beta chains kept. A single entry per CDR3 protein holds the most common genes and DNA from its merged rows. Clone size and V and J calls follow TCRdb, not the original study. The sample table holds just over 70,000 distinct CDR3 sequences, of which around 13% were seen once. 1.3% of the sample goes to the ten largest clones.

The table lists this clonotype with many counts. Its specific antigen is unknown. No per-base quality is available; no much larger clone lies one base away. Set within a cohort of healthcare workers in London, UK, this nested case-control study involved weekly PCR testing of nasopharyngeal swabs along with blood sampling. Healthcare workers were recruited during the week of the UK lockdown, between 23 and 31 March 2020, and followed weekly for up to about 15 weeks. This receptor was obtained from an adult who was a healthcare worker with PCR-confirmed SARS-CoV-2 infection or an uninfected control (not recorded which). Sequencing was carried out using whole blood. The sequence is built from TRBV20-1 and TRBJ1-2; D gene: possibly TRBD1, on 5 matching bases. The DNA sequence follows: TGCAGTGCCGCCAGGGAAGTCTATGGCTACACCTTC. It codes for CSAAREVYGYTF.